The subject of this entry is one TCR beta chain. What it binds is not known. The CDR3 end shows no conserved phenylalanine or tryptophan, and so a read error is likely. This sample was taken from a study of yellow fever vaccine responses in identical twins. Notes on the study in general: Reportedly, the T cell response mounted by twins to vaccine seemed partly convergent, partly personalized.

From germline, CDR1 is SNHLY and CDR2 FYNNEI. The length of the CDR3 is 13 residues. V dropped 6 bases and J dropped 4; count of bases not matched to a gene: 5. TCRdb reanalysed the RT-PCR reads using MiXCR and keeps one entry per CDR3 protein. The sample lists about 1,700 distinct CDR3 sequences, approximately 87% occurring once. Material: T cells from blood (PBMCs), unsorted or a sorted subset (not recorded which), obtained before or after yellow fever vaccination (not recorded which). This receptor was obtained from a young woman who received the yellow fever vaccine. This sequence joins TRBV2 and TRBJ1-2, with 7 positions matching TRBD1. The CDR3 region has the DNA TGTGCCAGCAGGACAGGGACAGTCTATGGCTACACCTTA. Translated, it gives CASRTGTVYGYTL.